This TCR beta chain was recorded in a study of blood T cell repertoires in COVID-19. Background on the study: Sites in the United States, Italy and Spain provided acute and convalescent COVID-19 samples. In each case, the material was cDNA or gDNA derived from T cells, B-cell-depleted T cells, or PBMCs.

As originally analysed: Reference gene primer amplification in the assay estimated nucleated cell counts. Clones were read by immunoSEQ multiplex PCR, and TCRdb kept only the in-frame ones, dropping some. The V and J calls and clone size are taken from that table; D and trimming were inferred from the DNA. This sample has around 280,000 clones, with 90% found just once. Individuals aged about 18 to 89 years were recruited from fewer than 30 US areas. Germline CDR1 and CDR2: GTSNPN and SVGIG (reference sequence). Trimming cost V 5 bases and J 8 bases; bases outside gene matches: 10. CDR3 size: 15 residues.

What was sequenced was PBMCs or T cells enriched from blood (not recorded which). The sequence was obtained from a woman between 18 and 29 years old with acute COVID-19. The rearrangement joins TRBV30 to TRBJ2-1, with TRBD2 matching over 12 bases. The CDR3 is CAWARGLAGPDEQFF. CDR3 bases: TGTGCCTGGGCCAGGGGACTAGCGGGTCCGGATGAGCAGTTCTTC.